The 20 T cell receptor beta chains below all came from one sample that was sequenced in a study of shared clonotypes between healthy human individuals (dated by TCRdb to the early 2020s). Library generation was performed with the immunoSEQ multiplex PCR assay. TCRdb re-hosts the immuneACCESS table, in-frame sequences only. Its copies lack some clones; in the studies checked, an unresolved V gene accounts for under half of them, and the cause for the rest is not known. The sample yields 2 million to 2.5 million clones; about 92% were counted once. The ten largest clonotypes hold 1.7% of the sample. CD8 naive samples consisted of CD45RO-negative cells that were positively selected for CCR7, yielding a CD45RA+CCR7+ population without TemRA cells. The specimen sequenced was naive CD8+ T cells from PBMCs. The cell subset or site label corresponds to: CD45RA+CCR7+. The receptors shown here come from a man aged 18 to 30 in good health. Some clones in this sample may be carry-over from other donors' samples.

This chain joins TRBV13 and TRBJ2-5; TRBD2 might be the D (5 bases). V lost 7 bases, J lost 5 bases, and 11 bases lay in between. Germline V gene data show CDR1 as PRHDT and CDR2 as FYEKMQ (reference sequence). The CDR3 covers 12 residues. In DNA form, the CDR3 reads TGTGCCAGCACCGGGGTCGCGGAGACCCAGTACTTC. Protein: CASTGVAETQYF. Using reference TRBV13 and TRBJ2-5 for the parts outside the CDR3, the full variable domain is AAGVIQSPRHLIKEKRETATLKCYPIPRHDTVYWYQQGPGQDPQFLISFYEKMQSDKGSIPDRFSAQQFSDYHSELNMSSLELGDSALYFCASTGVAETQYFGPGTRLLVL.

The CDR3: CASSPQITPNYGYTF. CDR3 sequence (DNA): TGTGCCAGCAGTCCTCAGATTACCCCTAACTATGGCTACACCTTC. V and J are TRBV27 and TRBJ1-2; D is undetermined. CDR3 length: 15 amino acids. The V gene lost 5 bases and the J gene lost 0 bases, with 13 bases spanning the gap. The germline V gene has CDR1 MNHEY and CDR2 SMNVEV (reference sequence).

This clone was detected once. The chain employs TRBV11-2 and TRBJ2-7, with TRBD1 matching 10 bases. V trimming: 1 base; J trimming: 4 bases; junction bases outside the gene matches: 10. Germline CDR1 SGHAT, CDR2 FQNNGV. The CDR3 runs 17 residues. CDR3 in DNA: TGTGCCAGCAGCTTAGTTTACCCGGGACAGGGGACGTACGAGCAGTACTTC. This encodes CASSLVYPGQGTYEQYF. Looking up the rest from reference TRBV11-2 and TRBJ2-7 gives the full variable domain: EAGVAQSPRYKIIEKRQSVAFWCNPISGHATLYWYQQILGQGPKLLIQFQNNGVVDDSQLPKDRFSAERLKGVDSTLKIQPAKLEDSAVYLCASSLVYPGQGTYEQYFGPGTRLTVT.

Written as DNA, the CDR3 is TGCAGCGTTGAAGACAAGGACAGGCCCTGGAGAGAGCAGTACTTC. Protein: CSVEDKDRPWREQYF. This sequence joins TRBV29-1 and TRBJ2-7; 7 bases map to TRBD1. The germline CDR1 and CDR2 sequences are SQVTM and ANQGSEA. V lost 0 bases to trimming and J lost 7 bases; unmatched junction nucleotides: 12. This CDR3 spans 15 amino acids.

The rearrangement joins TRBV13 to TRBJ1-1; 8 bases align to TRBD1. The CDR3 spans 12 residues. CDR1 is PRHDT, CDR2 FYEKMQ, per germline (reference sequence). The ends lost 8 bases at V and 4 bases at J; junction bases unmatched: 3. The CDR3 DNA is TGTGCCAGCCTACAGGGGGGCACTGAAGCTTTCTTT. This gives the protein CASLQGGTEAFF.

This clone has a single count. CDR3 nucleotide sequence: TGTGCCATCAGGTCGATGGAAAGCGGTACCTACGAGCAGTACTTC. This sequence encodes CAIRSMESGTYEQYF. This chain joins TRBV10-3 and TRBJ2-7, with D possibly being TRBD2 (5 bases). CDR1 ENHRY and CDR2 SYGVKD come from the germline V gene. This CDR3 region has 15 residues. Trimming shortened V by 6 bases and J by 2 bases, and 17 bases separated the two germline ends.

V gene TRBV7-8 combines with J gene TRBJ2-2, with 7 bases aligning to TRBD2. The V gene end was trimmed by 5 bases and the J gene end by 0 bases; junction bases not matched to a gene: 0. The CDR3 has 14 residues. Germline V CDR1 and CDR2: SGHVS, FQNEAQ. CDR3 DNA: TGTGCCAGCAGCAGCGGGACGAACACCGGGGAGCTGTTTTTT. Its translation is CASSSGTNTGELFF.

The rearrangement joins TRBV27 to TRBJ2-5, with 8 bases that match TRBD1. This CDR3 is 16 amino acids long. V gave up 3 bases and J gave up 5 bases; unmatched junction bases: 11. Per the germline V gene, CDR1 is MNHEY and CDR2 is SMNVEV (reference sequence). The CDR3 is CASSLGRAGGRETQYF. Written as DNA, the CDR3 is TGTGCCAGCAGTTTGGGACGGGCAGGGGGCAGGGAGACCCAGTACTTC.

The V gene is TRBV19, the J gene TRBJ1-4, with TRBD1 matching 7 bases. CDR1 is LNHDA and CDR2 is SQIVND in the germline V gene (reference sequence). V lost 9 bases to trimming and J lost 12 bases; unmatched junction nucleotides: 10. This CDR3 spans 12 amino acids. The CDR3 nucleotides read TGTGCCAGCTCAAACCGGGACAGTGAACTGTTTTTT. Translating gives CASSNRDSELFF.

In this sample, this clone turned up once. CDR3 nucleotides: TGTGCCAGCAGCCCACACCAAAGAACACTGTCCGCTGAAGCTTTCTTT. Protein: CASSPHQRTLSAEAFF. The rearrangement links TRBV9 to TRBJ1-1; D gene uncertain. V dropped 4 bases and J dropped 6 bases, with 22 bases sitting between them. The CDR3 has 16 amino acids. Germline assignment: CDR1 SGDLS and CDR2 YYNGEE.

The rearrangement uses TRBV6-5 and TRBJ2-1; TRBD2 aligns across 7 bases. Germline V gives CDR1 MNHEY, CDR2 SVGAGI. Trimming at V came to 1 base and at J to 7 bases, leaving 7 bases not matched to a gene. The CDR3 runs to 15 residues. CDR3: CASSYLREFRNEQFF. The DNA of the CDR3 is TGTGCCAGCAGTTACTTGCGGGAGTTTAGGAATGAGCAGTTCTTC.

The genes are TRBV5-1 and TRBJ2-1; D might be TRBD2 (5 bases). This CDR3 spans 17 amino acids. V lost 1 base and J 5 bases, leaving 19 bases between the germline ends. Looked up from germline, CDR1 is SGHRS and CDR2 is YFSETQ. The CDR3 nucleotides read TGCGCCAGCAGCTTGTACGACTCCGGTAGCGAGCACAATGAGCAGTTCTTC. It is translated as CASSLYDSGSEHNEQFF.

This CDR3 is CASSLRQGTYTEAFF. The CDR3 region has the DNA TGTGCCAGCAGTCTTCGACAGGGAACCTATACTGAAGCTTTCTTT. V is TRBV6-5 and J is TRBJ1-1; TRBD1 matches 7 bases. The CDR3 extends over 15 amino acids. With 5 bases clipped from V and 5 bases from J, the junction kept 11 bases outside the gene matches. Germline loops: CDR1 MNHEY, CDR2 SVGAGI.

V gene TRBV7-9 combines with J gene TRBJ1-4; TRBD1 matches 7 bases. From germline, CDR1 is SEHNR and CDR2 FQNEAQ (reference sequence). The CDR3 length is 13 residues. With V trimmed by 10 bases and J by 5 bases, 7 bases remained unmatched. CDR3 sequence: CATGDRENEKLFF. In DNA, the CDR3 is TGTGCCACCGGCGACAGGGAAAATGAAAAACTGTTTTTT.

This clone was recorded a few times. The J gene is TRBJ1-5, the V gene TRBV30, with a possible D match to TRBD1 (5 bases). The V gene lost 1 base and the J gene lost 7 bases, with 11 bases spanning the gap. The CDR3 covers 13 residues. In germline, CDR1 is GTSNPN, CDR2 SVGIG (reference sequence). The CDR3 loop reads CAWSGGMGQPQHF. The DNA of the CDR3 is TGTGCCTGGAGTGGGGGGATGGGACAGCCCCAGCATTTT. The full variable domain, in which reference TRBV30 and TRBJ1-5 provide the parts outside the CDR3, is SQTIHQWPATLVQPVGSPLSLECTVEGTSNPNLYWYRQAAGRGLQLLFYSVGIGQISSEVPQNLSASRPQDRQFILSSKKLLLSDSGFYLCAWSGGMGQPQHFGDGTRLSIL.

The chain is built from TRBV6-5 and TRBJ2-5, with 11 bases that match TRBD1. Germline V gene data show CDR1 as MNHEY and CDR2 as SVGAGI. V shed 6 bases and J 5 bases; nucleotides not matched to a gene: 8. CDR3 length: 15 amino acids. CDR3 sequence: CASSMGQGVSETQYF. CDR3 bases: TGTGCCAGCAGCATGGGACAGGGGGTTTCTGAGACCCAGTACTTC.

The chain has TRBV19 and TRBJ1-1; D ambiguous. Trimming left V 3 bases short and J 6 bases short, with 11 bases between. The CDR3 has 13 residues. Germline CDR1 and CDR2: LNHDA and SQIVND (reference sequence). The CDR3 bases are TGTGCCAGTAGTATGGCTAATGGGGCTGAAGCTTTCTTT. Its protein is CASSMANGAEAFF.

The chain links TRBV27 to TRBJ2-3, with TRBD2 as a possible D gene (5 bases). V lost 5 bases and J 4 bases, leaving 19 bases between the germline ends. Per the germline V gene, CDR1 is MNHEY and CDR2 is SMNVEV (reference sequence). The CDR3 runs 16 residues. The CDR3 region is CASSGRAGAFPDTQYF. CDR3 coding DNA: TGTGCCAGCAGTGGTCGGGCGGGCGCTTTTCCAGATACGCAGTATTTT.

As concerns this clone: Different DNA sequences within this sample yield the same CDR3. The V gene is TRBV28, the J gene TRBJ1-3; D gene unclear. This CDR3 is 14 amino acids long. V was pared by 3 bases and J by 4 bases, with 10 bases between. From germline, CDR1 is MDHEN and CDR2 SYDVKM. This CDR3 is CASSFGGTGNTIYF. CDR3 in DNA: TGTGCCAGCAGTTTCGGAGGAACCGGAAACACCATATATTTT.

The rearrangement uses TRBV25-1 and TRBJ1-2, with 8 nucleotides matching TRBD1. The V segment lost 6 bases and the J segment 5 bases; nucleotides outside the gene matches: 2. The CDR3 runs 12 residues. Looked up from germline, CDR1 is MGHDK and CDR2 is SYGVNS. CDR3 residues: CASRQGGYGYTF. DNA for the CDR3: TGTGCCAGCAGACAGGGGGGTTATGGCTACACCTTC.